This entry describes one T cell receptor beta chain. Its cognate antigen is unknown. These data come from a study of glioma-infiltrating T cells. The iRepertoire nested amplicon-rescue multiplex PCR amplified TCR alpha and beta CDR3s from RNA. MiXCR, applied by TCRdb to the multiplex PCR reads, yields one record per CDR3 protein. This sample carries some 160,000 distinct CDR3 sequences, around 40% of them seen once, and the ten largest clones take roughly 5.2%. Overall study results and limits: Above-expected tissue-blood divergence occurred in all gliomas, most in low-grade ones.

Sequencing was carried out using glioma tissue, nonneoplastic brain tissue, or PBMCs (not recorded which). This TCR was recovered from a human donor with low-grade glioma or glioblastoma, undergoing nonglioma brain surgery, or in good health (not recorded which).

The CDR3 loop reads CASSLGRGRSTDTQYF. As DNA, the CDR3 is TGTGCCAGCAGCTTAGGACGCGGGAGGAGCACAGATACGCAGTATTTT. The chain employs TRBV11-3 and TRBJ2-3; 8 nucleotides line up with TRBD2. The CDR3 is 16 residues long. The germline gives CDR1 SGHNT, CDR2 YENEEA. V was clipped by 1 base and J by 0 bases; unmatched bases: 3. Supplemented by reference TRBV11-3 and TRBJ2-3, the full variable domain reads EAGVVQSPRYKIIEKKQPVAFWCNPISGHNTLYWYLQNLGQGPELLIRYENEEAVDDSQLPKDRFSAERLKGVDSTLKIQPAELGDSAVYLCASSLGRGRSTDTQYFGPGTRLTVL.